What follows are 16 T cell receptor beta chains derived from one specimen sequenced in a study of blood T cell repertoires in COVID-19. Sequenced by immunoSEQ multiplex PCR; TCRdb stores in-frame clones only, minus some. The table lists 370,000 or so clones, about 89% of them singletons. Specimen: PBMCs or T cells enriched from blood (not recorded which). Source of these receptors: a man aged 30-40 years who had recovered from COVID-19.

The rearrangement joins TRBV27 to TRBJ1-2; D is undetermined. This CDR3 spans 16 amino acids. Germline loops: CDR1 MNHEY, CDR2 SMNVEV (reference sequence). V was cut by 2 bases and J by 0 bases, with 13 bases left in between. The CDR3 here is CASSLKPARSNYGYTF. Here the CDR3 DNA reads TGTGCCAGCAGTTTAAAACCAGCTAGATCTAACTATGGCTACACCTTC.

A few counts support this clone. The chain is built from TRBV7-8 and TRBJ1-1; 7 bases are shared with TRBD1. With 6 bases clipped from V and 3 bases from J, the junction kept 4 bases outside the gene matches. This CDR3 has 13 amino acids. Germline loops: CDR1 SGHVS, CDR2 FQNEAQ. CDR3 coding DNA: TGTGCCAGCAGTCTACAGGGGTACACTGAAGCTTTCTTT. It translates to CASSLQGYTEAFF.

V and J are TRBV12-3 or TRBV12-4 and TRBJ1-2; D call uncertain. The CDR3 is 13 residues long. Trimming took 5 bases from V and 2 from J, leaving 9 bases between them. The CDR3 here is CASSQTPNYGYTF. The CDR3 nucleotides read TGTGCCAGCAGTCAGACACCCAACTATGGCTACACCTTC.

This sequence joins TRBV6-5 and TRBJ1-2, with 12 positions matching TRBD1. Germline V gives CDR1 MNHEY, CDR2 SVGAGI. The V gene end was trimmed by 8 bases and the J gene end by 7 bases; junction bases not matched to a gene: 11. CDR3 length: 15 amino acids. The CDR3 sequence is CASSWGDRGRVGYTF. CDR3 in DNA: TGTGCCAGCTCTTGGGGGGACAGGGGGCGAGTTGGCTACACCTTC.

CDR3 region: CASSDSSRDGSDTQYF. The CDR3 nucleotides read TGTGCCAGCAGTGACTCGAGCAGGGATGGGTCAGATACGCAGTATTTT. This chain uses TRBV6-4 with TRBJ2-3; a weak D match, TRBD1 (5 bases). Germline lookup yields CDR1 MRHNA and CDR2 SNTAGT. The CDR3 has 16 amino acids. V lost 0 bases and J 4 bases, leaving 14 bases between the germline ends.

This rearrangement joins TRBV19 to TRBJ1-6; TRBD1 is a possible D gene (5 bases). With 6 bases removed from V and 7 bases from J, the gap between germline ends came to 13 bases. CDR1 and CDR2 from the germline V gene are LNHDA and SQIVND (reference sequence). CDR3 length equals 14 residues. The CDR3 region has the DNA TGTGCCAGTAGCCGGGACTGGACGAATTCACCCCTCCACTTT. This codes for CASSRDWTNSPLHF.

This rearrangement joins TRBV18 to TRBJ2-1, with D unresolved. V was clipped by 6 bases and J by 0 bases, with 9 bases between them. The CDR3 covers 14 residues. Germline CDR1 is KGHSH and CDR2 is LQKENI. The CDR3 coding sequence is TGTGCCAGCTCGCCAGTGAGCTCCTACAATGAGCAGTTCTTC. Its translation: CASSPVSSYNEQFF.

The CDR3 region is CASSSASGGANEQFF. CDR3 bases: TGTGCCAGCAGCTCCGCTAGCGGGGGGGCCAATGAGCAGTTCTTC. V is TRBV7-9 and J is TRBJ2-1, with TRBD2 identical over 12 bases. Germline CDR1 reads SEHNR; CDR2 reads FQNEAQ (reference sequence). V lost 4 bases and J lost 6; bases outside the gene matches: 4. This CDR3 has 15 residues.

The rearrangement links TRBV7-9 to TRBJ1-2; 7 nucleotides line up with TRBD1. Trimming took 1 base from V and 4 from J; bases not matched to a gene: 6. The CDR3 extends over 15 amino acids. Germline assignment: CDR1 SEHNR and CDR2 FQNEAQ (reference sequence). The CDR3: CASSLGHRGAYGYTF. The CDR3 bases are TGTGCCAGCAGCTTAGGACACAGGGGAGCCTATGGCTACACCTTC. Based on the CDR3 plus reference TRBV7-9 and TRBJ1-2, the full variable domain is DTGVSQNPRHKITKRGQNVTFRCDPISEHNRLYWYRQTLGQGPEFLTYFQNEAQLEKSRLLSDRFSAERPKGSFSTLEIQRTEQGDSAMYLCASSLGHRGAYGYTFGSGTRLTVV.

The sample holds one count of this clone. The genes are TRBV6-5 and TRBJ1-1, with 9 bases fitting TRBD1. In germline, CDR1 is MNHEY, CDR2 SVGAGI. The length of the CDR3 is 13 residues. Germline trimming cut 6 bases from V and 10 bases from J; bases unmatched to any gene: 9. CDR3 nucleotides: TGTGCCAGCAGGAAACAGGGGGCTGGTTTAGCTTTCTTT. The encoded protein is CASRKQGAGLAFF.

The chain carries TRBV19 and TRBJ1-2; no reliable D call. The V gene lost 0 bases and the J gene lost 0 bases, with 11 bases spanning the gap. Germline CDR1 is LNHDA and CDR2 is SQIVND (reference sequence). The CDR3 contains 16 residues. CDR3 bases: TGTGCCAGTAGTATAGAAGGAACAGCAGCTAACTATGGCTACACCTTC. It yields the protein CASSIEGTAANYGYTF.

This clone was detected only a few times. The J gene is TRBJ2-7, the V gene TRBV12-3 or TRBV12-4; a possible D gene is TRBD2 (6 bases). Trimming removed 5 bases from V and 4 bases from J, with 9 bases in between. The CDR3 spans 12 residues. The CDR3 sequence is CASSPRGYEQYF. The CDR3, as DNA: TGTGCCAGCAGTCCCCGGGGGTACGAGCAGTACTTC.

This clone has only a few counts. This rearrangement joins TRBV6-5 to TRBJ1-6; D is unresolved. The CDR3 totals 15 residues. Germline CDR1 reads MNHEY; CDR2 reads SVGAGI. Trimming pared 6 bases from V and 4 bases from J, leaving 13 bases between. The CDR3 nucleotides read TGTGCCAGCAGCTACGACAACTCGTATAATTCACCCCTCCACTTT. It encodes CASSYDNSYNSPLHF.

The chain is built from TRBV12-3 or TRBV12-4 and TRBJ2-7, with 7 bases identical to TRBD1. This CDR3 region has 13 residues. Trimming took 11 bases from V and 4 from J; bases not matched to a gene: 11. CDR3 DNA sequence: TGTGCCGGTATTCGACAGGGCGGGTACGAGCAGTACTTC. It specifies CAGIRQGGYEQYF.

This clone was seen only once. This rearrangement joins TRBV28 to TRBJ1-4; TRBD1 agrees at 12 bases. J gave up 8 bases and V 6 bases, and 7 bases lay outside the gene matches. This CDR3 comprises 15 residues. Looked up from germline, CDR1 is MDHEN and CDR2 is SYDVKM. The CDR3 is CASSSAGTGGEKLFF. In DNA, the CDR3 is TGTGCCAGCAGCTCTGCGGGGACAGGGGGCGAAAAACTGTTTTTT.

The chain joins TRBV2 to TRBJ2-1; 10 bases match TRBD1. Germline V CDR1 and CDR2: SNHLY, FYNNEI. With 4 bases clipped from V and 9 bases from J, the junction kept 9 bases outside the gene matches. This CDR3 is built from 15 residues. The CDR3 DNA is TGTGCCAGCAGTGTGCTGCGGACAGGGGGGAGTGAGCAGTTCTTC. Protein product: CASSVLRTGGSEQFF.